This T cell receptor (beta chain) was documented in a study of shared clonotypes between healthy human individuals. Points from the study as a whole: Clonotypes that were shared across four donors made up roughly 5.2% of naive CD4 clonotypes. The generation probabilities recorded for non-shared clonotypes fell below those of clonotypes shared by all four donors. Among the subsets, naive ones generally showed larger estimated richness than memory ones.

This CDR3 comprises 12 residues. V shed 8 bases, J shed 12 bases, and the junction held 13 bases outside the gene matches. Germline assignment: CDR1 MNHNY and CDR2 SVGAGI (reference sequence). In the authors' methods: Owing to the provision of junction-only sequences devoid of quality scores by immunoSEQ, filtering differed. TCRdb's copy holds only in-frame clones and misses some; the assay was immunoSEQ multiplex PCR. V and J calls and clone size are copied from that table; D and trimming were computed from the DNA. Among 950,000 to 1,300,000 clones listed, about 75% were seen once. Remarks on this clone: Its antigen is undetermined.

The rearrangement uses TRBV6-6 and TRBJ2-7; 7 bases are a match to TRBD2. This receptor was identified in a man aged 18-30 years in good health. Source material: memory CD4+ T cells sorted from blood. As for subset: CD45RA-negative fraction. CDR3 residues: CASSLEGRERYF. For the CDR3, the DNA is TGTGCCAGCTCCCTGGAAGGGAGGGAAAGGTACTTC.